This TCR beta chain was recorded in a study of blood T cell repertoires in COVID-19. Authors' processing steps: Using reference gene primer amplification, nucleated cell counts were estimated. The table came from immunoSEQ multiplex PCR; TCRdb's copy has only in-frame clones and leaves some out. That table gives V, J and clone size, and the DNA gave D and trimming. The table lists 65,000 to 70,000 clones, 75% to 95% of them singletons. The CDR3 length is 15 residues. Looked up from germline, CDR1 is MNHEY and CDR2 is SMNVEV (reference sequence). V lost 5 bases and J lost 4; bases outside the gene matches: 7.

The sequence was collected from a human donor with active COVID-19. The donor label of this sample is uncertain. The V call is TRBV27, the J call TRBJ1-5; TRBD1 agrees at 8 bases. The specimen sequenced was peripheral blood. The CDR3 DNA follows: TGTGCCAGCAGTCAAGGGACAGGAGTTAATCAGCCCCAGCATTTT. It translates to CASSQGTGVNQPQHF.